This TCR beta chain derives from a study of metastatic and nonmetastatic thyroid tumors. This clone was seen only a few times. Thyroid surgery had not been preceded by any treatment in any patient. The CDR3 contains 14 residues. V dropped 5 bases and J dropped 7; count of bases not matched to a gene: 6. The germline V gene has CDR1 MNHNS and CDR2 SASEGT. TCRdb recomputed clones from the PCR reads via MiXCR. Of 18,000 or so clones in the sample, 34% were seen once. The material sequenced was tumor tissue. The chain carries TRBV6-1 and TRBJ1-5, with 9 positions matching TRBD1. The receptor was derived from a female donor with papillary thyroid cancer or a benign thyroid nodule (not recorded which). Some clones in this sample may be carry-over from other donors' samples. The CDR3 spells CASSITGGAQPQHF. The CDR3 nucleotides read TGTGCCAGCAGTATCACAGGGGGCGCGCAGCCCCAGCATTTT.